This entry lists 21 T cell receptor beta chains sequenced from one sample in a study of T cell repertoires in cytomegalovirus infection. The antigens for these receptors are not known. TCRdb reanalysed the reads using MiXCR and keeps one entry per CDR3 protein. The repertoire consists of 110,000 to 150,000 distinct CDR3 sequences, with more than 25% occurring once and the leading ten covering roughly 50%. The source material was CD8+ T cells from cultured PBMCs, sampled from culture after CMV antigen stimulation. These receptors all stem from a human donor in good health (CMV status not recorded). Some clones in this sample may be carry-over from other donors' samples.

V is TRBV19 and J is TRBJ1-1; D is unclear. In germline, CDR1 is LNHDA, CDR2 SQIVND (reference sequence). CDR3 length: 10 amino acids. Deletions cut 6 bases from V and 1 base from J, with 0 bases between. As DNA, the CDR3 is TGTGCCAGTAGGAACACTGAAGCTTTCTTT. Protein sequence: CASRNTEAFF.

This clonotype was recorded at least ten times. The CDR3 region is CASSELTINYEQYF. The CDR3 DNA follows: TGTGCCAGCAGTGAATTAACAATAAACTACGAGCAGTACTTC. The genes are TRBV2 and TRBJ2-7; D remains ambiguous. This CDR3 comprises 14 residues. Germline V gene sequence: CDR1 SNHLY, CDR2 FYNNEI. V was clipped by 2 bases and J by 3 bases, with 11 bases between them. Full variable domain (rest looked up from reference TRBV2 and TRBJ2-7): EPEVTQTPSHQVTQMGQEVILRCVPISNHLYFYWYRQILGQKVEFLVSFYNNEISEKSEIFDDQFSVERPDGSNFTLKIRSTKLEDSAMYFCASSELTINYEQYFGPGTRLTVT.

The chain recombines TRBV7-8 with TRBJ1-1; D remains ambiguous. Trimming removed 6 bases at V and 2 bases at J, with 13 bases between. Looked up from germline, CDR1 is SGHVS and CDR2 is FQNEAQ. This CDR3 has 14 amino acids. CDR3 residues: CASSSLPGNTEAFF. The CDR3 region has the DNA TGTGCCAGCAGTTCCCTCCCGGGTAACACTGAAGCTTTCTTT.

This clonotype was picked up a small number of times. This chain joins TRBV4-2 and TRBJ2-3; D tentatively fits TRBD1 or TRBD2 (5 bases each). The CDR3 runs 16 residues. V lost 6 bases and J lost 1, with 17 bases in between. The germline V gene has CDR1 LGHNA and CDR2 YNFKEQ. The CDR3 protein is CASSFLGGIGTDTQYF. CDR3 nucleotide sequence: TGTGCCAGCAGTTTCCTTGGGGGTATTGGCACAGATACGCAGTATTTT.

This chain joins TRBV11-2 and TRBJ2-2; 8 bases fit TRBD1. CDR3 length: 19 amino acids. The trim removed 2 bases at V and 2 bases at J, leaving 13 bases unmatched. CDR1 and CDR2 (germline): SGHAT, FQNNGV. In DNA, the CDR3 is TGTGCCAGCAGCTTAATTACAGATCGGACAGGGCATAACACCGGGGAGCTGTTTTTT. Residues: CASSLITDRTGHNTGELFF.

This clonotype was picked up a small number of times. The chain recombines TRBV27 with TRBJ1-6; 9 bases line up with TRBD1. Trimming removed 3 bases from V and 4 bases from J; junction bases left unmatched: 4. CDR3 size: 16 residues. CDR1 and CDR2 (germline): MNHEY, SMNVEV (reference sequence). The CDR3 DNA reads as TGTGCCAGCAGTTTCCTGGGACAGGGATATAATTCACCCCTCCACTTT. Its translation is CASSFLGQGYNSPLHF.

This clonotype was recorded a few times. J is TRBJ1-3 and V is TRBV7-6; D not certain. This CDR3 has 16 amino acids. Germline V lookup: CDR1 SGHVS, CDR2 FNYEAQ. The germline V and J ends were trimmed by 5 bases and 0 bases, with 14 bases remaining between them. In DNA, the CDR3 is TGTGCCAGCAGCAGGTTGGGCGGAGACTCTGGAAACACCATATATTTT. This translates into CASSRLGGDSGNTIYF.

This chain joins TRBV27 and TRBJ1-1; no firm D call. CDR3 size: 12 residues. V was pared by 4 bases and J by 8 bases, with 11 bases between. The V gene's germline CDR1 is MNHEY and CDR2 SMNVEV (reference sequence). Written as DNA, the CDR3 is TGTGCCAGCAGTTCGAAGGGCCGAGAAGCTTTCTTT. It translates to CASSSKGREAFF.

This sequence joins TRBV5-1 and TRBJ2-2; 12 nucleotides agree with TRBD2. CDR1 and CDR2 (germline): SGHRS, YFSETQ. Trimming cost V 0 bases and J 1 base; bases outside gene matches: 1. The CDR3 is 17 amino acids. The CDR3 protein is CASSLGLAGVNTGELFF. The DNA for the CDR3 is TGCGCCAGCAGCTTGGGACTAGCGGGGGTGAACACCGGGGAGCTGTTTTTT.

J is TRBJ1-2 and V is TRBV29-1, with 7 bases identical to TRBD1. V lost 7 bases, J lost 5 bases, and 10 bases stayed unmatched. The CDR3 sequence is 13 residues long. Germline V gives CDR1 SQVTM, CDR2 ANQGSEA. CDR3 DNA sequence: TGCAGCGGCGAAGATCAGGGGGATTATGGCTACACCTTC. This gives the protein CSGEDQGDYGYTF.

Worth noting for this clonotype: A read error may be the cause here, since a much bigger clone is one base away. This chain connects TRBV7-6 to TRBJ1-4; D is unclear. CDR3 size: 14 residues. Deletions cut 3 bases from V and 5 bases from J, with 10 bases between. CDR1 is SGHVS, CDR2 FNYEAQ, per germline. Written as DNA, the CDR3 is TGTGCCAGCAGCTTCGTTTGCAGCAATGAAAAACTGTTTTTT. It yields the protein CASSFVCSNEKLFF.

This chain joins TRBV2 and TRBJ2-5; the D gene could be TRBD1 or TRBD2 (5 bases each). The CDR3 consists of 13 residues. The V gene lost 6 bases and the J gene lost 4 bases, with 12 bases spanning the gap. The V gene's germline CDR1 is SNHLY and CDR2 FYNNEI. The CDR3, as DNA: TGTGCCAGCAGCCCGCCGGGGCCAGAGACCCAGTACTTC. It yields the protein CASSPPGPETQYF.

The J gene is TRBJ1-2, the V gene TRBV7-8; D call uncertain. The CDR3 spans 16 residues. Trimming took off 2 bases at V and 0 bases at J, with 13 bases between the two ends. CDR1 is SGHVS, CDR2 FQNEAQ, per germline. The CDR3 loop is CASSLRSAGANYGYTF. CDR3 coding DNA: TGTGCCAGCAGCTTAAGGTCGGCGGGAGCTAACTATGGCTACACCTTC.

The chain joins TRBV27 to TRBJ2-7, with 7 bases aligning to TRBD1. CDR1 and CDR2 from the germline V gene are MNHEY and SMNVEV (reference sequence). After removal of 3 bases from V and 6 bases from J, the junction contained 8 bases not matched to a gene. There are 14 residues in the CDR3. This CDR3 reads CASSFTGVLGEQYF. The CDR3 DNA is TGTGCCAGCAGTTTCACAGGGGTATTGGGCGAGCAGTACTTC.

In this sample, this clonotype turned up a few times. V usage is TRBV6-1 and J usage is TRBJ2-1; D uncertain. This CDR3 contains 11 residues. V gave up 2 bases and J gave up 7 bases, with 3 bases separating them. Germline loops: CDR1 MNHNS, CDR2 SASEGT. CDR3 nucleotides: TGTGCCAGCAGTGAAACTAATGAGCAGTTCTTC. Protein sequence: CASSETNEQFF.

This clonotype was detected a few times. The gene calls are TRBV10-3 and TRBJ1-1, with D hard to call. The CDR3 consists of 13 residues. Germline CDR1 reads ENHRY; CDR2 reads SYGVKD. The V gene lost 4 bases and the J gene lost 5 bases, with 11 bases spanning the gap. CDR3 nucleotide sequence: TGTGCCATCAGTGTAGGCGAGATAACTGAAGCTTTCTTT. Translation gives CAISVGEITEAFF.

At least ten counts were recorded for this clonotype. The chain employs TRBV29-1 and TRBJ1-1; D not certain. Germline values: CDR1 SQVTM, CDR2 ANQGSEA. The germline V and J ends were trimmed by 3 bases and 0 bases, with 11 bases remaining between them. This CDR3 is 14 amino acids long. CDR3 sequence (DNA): TGCAGCGTTGAGGCAGCTACCTTGAACACTGAAGCTTTCTTT. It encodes CSVEAATLNTEAFF. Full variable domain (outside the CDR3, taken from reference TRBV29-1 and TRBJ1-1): SAVISQKPSRDICQRGTSLTIQCQVDSQVTMMFWYRQQPGQSLTLIATANQGSEATYESGFVIDKFPISRPNLTFSTLTVSNMSPEDSSIYLCSVEAATLNTEAFFGQGTRLTVV.

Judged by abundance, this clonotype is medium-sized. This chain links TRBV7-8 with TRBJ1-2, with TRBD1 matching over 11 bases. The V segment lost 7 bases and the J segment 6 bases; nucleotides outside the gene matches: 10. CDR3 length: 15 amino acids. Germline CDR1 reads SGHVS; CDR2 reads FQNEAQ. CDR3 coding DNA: TGTGCCAGCACCAACGCGGACAGGGGGCTTGATGGCTACACCTTC. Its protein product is CASTNADRGLDGYTF.

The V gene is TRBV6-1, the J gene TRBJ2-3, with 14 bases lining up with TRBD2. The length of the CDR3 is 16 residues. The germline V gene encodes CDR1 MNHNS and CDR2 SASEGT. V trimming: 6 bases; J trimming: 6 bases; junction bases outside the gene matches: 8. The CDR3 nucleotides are TGTGCCAGCAGCCTGAGACTAGCGGGGGGGCCTGATACGCAGTATTTT. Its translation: CASSLRLAGGPDTQYF.

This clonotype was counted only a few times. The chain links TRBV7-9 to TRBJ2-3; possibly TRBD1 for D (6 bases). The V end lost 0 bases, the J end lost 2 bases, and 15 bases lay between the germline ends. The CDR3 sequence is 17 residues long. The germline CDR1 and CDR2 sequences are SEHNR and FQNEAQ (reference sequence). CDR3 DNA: TGTGCCAGCAGCTTAGCGGGGGCTACCGAGGCCACAGATACGCAGTATTTT. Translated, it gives CASSLAGATEATDTQYF.

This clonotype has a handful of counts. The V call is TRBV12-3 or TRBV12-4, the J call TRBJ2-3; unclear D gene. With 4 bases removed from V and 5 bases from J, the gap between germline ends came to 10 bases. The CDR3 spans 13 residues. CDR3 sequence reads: CASSSTAVDTQYF. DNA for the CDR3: TGTGCCAGCAGTTCAACCGCCGTAGATACGCAGTATTTT.